This TCR beta chain derives from a study of radiotherapy plus CTLA-4 blockade in lung cancer. Study information: Of the patients, around 17% showed objective responses and under 40% attained disease control.

Regarding this clone: The antigen is unknown.

Germline CDR1 is MNHNS and CDR2 is SASEGT. This CDR3 has 13 amino acids. V was trimmed by 8 bases and J by 7 bases, leaving 17 bases between them. Alongside CTLA-4 blockade with ipilimumab, patients with chemo-refractory metastatic non-small-cell lung cancer received focal radiation. Method: immunoSEQ multiplex PCR; TCRdb's copy keeps in-frame clones and lacks some. The data contain over 85,000 clones, roughly 85% of them seen just once; the ten biggest clones take up about 26%. Overall study results and limits: Response was reportedly best predicted by early blood T cell clone dynamics, with interferon-beta. After treatment with radiotherapy plus ipilimumab, TCR clones that came from the tumor expanded in blood.

The sample was peripheral blood, taken from a patient treated with radiotherapy plus ipilimumab. This TCR derives from a human donor with non-small cell lung cancer that progressed on radiotherapy plus ipilimumab. The V and J genes are TRBV6-1 and TRBJ1-1; D is uncertain. Here the CDR3 reads CASGPLNTLEAFF. For the CDR3, the DNA is TGTGCCAGCGGTCCTCTAAATACCCTTGAAGCTTTCTTT.